The 7 T cell receptor beta chains below were found in one sample sequenced in a study of OX40 agonist ivuxolimab in advanced cancers. This table comes from immunoSEQ multiplex PCR, and its TCRdb copy is limited to in-frame clones, with some not included. Of about 94,000 clones in the sample, around 86% were seen once. The sequencing here drew on CD4+ or CD8+ T cells sorted from blood, taken in a trial of the OX40 agonist ivuxolimab. These TCRs come from an adult with an advanced solid tumor such as melanoma, head and neck, liver or kidney cancer.

The gene calls are TRBV5-4 and TRBJ2-5, with 8 bases matching TRBD2. V dropped 2 bases and J dropped 5; count of bases not matched to a gene: 11. This CDR3 spans 16 amino acids. The germline gives CDR1 SGHNT, CDR2 YYREEE (reference sequence). The CDR3 here is CASSLAERGGRETQYF. The CDR3 coding sequence is TGTGCCAGCAGCTTAGCCGAACGGGGGGGCCGGGAGACCCAGTACTTC.

CDR3 nucleotide sequence: TGTGCCAGCTCACCACCGGCGGGGAGCCACCAGACCCAGTACTTC. Protein sequence: CASSPPAGSHQTQYF. V and J are TRBV18 and TRBJ2-5, with a possible D match to TRBD2 (6 bases). The CDR3 length is 15 residues. CDR1 and CDR2 from the germline V gene are KGHSH and LQKENI. Trimming shortened V by 0 bases and J by 6 bases, and 14 bases separated the two germline ends.

V and J are TRBV5-4 and TRBJ1-5; unclear D gene. CDR3 size: 13 residues. Trimming pared 0 bases from V and 11 bases from J, leaving 12 bases between. CDR1 is SGHNT and CDR2 is YYREEE in the germline V gene (reference sequence). Written as DNA, the CDR3 is TGTGCCAGCAGCTTGGAGGGTAATGCGGCCCAGCATTTT. Amino acids: CASSLEGNAAQHF.

The chain links TRBV10-3 to TRBJ1-6, with 9 bases fitting TRBD1. Unmatched junction bases numbered 6, after V lost 9 bases and J lost 6 bases. The CDR3 runs to 14 residues. In germline, CDR1 is ENHRY, CDR2 SYGVKD. The CDR3 spells CAMGETGGNSPLHF. CDR3 sequence (DNA): TGTGCCATGGGGGAGACAGGGGGTAATTCACCCCTCCACTTT.

This chain links TRBV2 with TRBJ1-2, with D perhaps matching TRBD1 (5 bases). V shed 6 bases and J shed 8 bases, with 16 bases lying between them. CDR1 and CDR2 (germline): SNHLY, FYNNEI. The CDR3 contains 13 residues. The CDR3 reads CASRVLGGRGYTF. The CDR3 coding sequence is TGTGCCAGCAGAGTCTTGGGGGGGAGAGGCTACACCTTC.

The rearrangement joins TRBV27 to TRBJ2-1; TRBD1 matches 8 bases. The germline V gene has CDR1 MNHEY and CDR2 SMNVEV (reference sequence). The CDR3 has 17 residues. The junction had 12 bases not matched to a gene; V was cut back by 5 bases and J by 3 bases. In DNA, the CDR3 is TGTGCCAGCAGTCCCGGACAGGGAACGGCGGGCTACAATGAGCAGTTCTTC. Translation gives CASSPGQGTAGYNEQFF.

This chain links TRBV27 with TRBJ1-1; TRBD1 agrees at 10 bases. Germline loops: CDR1 MNHEY, CDR2 SMNVEV (reference sequence). The CDR3 length is 15 residues. Trimming cost V 0 bases and J 5 bases; bases outside gene matches: 3. This CDR3 reads CASSLSGQGRTEAFF. Here the CDR3 DNA reads TGTGCCAGCAGTTTATCGGGACAGGGGAGGACTGAAGCTTTCTTT.